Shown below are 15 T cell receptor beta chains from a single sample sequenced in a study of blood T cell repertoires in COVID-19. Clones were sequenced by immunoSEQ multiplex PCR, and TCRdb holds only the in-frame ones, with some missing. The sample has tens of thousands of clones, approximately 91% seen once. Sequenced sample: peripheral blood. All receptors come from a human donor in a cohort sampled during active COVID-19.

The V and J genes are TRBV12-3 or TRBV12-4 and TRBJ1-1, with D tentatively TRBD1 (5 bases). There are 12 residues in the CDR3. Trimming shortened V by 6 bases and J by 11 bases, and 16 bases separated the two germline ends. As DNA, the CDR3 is TGTGCCAGCAGCCGGACATCCCAGGTGGCTTTCTTT. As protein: CASSRTSQVAFF.

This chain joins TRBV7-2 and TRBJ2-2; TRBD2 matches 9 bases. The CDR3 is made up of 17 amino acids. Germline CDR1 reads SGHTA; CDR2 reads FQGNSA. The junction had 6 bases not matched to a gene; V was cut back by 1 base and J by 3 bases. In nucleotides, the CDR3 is TGTGCCAGCAGCTTAGGGGTTAGCGGGGGTTACACCGGGGAGCTGTTTTTT. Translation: CASSLGVSGGYTGELFF.

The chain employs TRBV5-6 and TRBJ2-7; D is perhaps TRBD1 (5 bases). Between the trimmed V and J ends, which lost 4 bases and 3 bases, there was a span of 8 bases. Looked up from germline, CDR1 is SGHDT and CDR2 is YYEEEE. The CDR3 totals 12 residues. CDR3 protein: CASSPQGYEQYF. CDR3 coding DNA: TGTGCCAGCAGCCCCCAGGGCTACGAGCAGTACTTC.

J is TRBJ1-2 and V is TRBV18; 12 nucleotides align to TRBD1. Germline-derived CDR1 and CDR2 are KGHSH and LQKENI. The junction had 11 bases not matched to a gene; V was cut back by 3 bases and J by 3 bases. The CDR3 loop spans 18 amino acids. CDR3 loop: CASSPTGTGGLHYYGYTF. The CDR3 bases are TGTGCCAGCTCACCTACTGGGACAGGGGGCCTCCACTACTATGGCTACACCTTC. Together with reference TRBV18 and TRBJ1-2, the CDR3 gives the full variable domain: NAGVMQNPRHLVRRRGQEARLRCSPMKGHSHVYWYRQLPEEGLKFMVYLQKENIIDESGMPKERFSAEFPKEGPSILRIQQVVRGDSAAYFCASSPTGTGGLHYYGYTFGSGTRLTVV.

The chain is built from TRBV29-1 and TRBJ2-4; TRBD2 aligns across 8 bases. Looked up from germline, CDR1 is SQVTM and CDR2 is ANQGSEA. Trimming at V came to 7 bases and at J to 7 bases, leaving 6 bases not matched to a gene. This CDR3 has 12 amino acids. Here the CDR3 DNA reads TGCAGCGGTAGCGGGGCAGGGAACATTCAGTACTTC. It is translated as CSGSGAGNIQYF. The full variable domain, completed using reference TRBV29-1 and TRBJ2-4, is SAVISQKPSRDICQRGTSLTIQCQVDSQVTMMFWYRQQPGQSLTLIATANQGSEATYESGFVIDKFPISRPNLTFSTLTVSNMSPEDSSIYLCSGSGAGNIQYFGAGTRLSVL.

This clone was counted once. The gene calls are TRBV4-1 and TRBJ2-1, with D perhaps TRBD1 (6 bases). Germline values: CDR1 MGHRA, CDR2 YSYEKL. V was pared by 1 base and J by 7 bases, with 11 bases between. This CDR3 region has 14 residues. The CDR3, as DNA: TGCGCCAGCAGCCAAGCGGCAGGGGCAAATGAGCAGTTCTTC. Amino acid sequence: CASSQAAGANEQFF.

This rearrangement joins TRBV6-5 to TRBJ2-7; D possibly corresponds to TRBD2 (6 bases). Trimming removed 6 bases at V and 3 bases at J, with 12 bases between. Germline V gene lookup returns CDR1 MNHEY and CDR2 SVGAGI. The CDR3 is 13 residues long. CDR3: CASSRGGIYEQYF. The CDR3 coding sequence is TGTGCCAGCAGCCGAGGAGGGATCTACGAGCAGTACTTC.

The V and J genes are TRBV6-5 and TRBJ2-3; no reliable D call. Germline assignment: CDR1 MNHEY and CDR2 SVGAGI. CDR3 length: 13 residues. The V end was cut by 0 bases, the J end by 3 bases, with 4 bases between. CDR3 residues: CASSYSGTDTQYF. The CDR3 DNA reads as TGTGCCAGCAGTTACTCCGGGACAGATACGCAGTATTTT.

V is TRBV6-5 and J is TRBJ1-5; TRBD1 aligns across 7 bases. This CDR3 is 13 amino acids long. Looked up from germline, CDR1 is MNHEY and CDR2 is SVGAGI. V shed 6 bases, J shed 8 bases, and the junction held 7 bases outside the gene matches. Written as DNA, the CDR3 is TGTGCCAGCAGGGGGGACAGCCTCGAGCCCCAGCATTTT. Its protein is CASRGDSLEPQHF.

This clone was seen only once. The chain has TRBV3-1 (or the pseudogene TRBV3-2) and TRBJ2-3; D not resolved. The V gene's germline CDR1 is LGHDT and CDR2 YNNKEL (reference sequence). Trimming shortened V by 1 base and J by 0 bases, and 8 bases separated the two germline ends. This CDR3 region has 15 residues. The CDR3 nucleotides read TGTGCCAGCAGCCAAGGACTCCTTAGCACAGATACGCAGTATTTT. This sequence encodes CASSQGLLSTDTQYF.

The DNA for the CDR3 is TGTGCCAGCAGCGCTCTGACAGGGGAGGCCACTGAAGCTTTCTTT. This codes for CASSALTGEATEAFF. V usage is TRBV9 and J usage is TRBJ1-1; 8 positions match TRBD1. This CDR3 spans 15 amino acids. V lost 3 bases to trimming and J lost 4 bases; unmatched junction nucleotides: 8. CDR1 SGDLS and CDR2 YYNGEE come from the germline V gene.

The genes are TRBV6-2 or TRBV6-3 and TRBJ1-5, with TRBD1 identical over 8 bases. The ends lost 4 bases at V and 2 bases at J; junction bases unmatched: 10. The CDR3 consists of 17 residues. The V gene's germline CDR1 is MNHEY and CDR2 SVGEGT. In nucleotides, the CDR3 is TGTGCCAGCAGTTTGACTAACCGGGGACAGGGCAATCAGCCCCAGCATTTT. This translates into CASSLTNRGQGNQPQHF.

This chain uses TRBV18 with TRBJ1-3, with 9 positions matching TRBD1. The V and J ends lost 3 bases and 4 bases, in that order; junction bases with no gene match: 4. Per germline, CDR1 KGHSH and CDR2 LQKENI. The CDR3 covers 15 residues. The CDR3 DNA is TGTGCCAGCTCACCGAGGACAGGGGCCGGAAACACCATATATTTT. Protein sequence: CASSPRTGAGNTIYF.

CDR3 DNA: TGTGCCAGCAGCTCTTTGTTCAGACAGGGGACCTACGAGCAGTACTTC. As protein: CASSSLFRQGTYEQYF. The genes are TRBV7-6 and TRBJ2-7; TRBD1 aligns across 8 bases. V shed 4 bases and J 2 bases; nucleotides not matched to a gene: 10. This CDR3 is built from 16 residues. Germline values: CDR1 SGHVS, CDR2 FNYEAQ. The full variable domain, its missing parts supplied by reference TRBV7-6 and TRBJ2-7, is GAGVSQSPRYKVTKRGQDVALRCDPISGHVSLYWYRQALGQGPEFLTYFNYEAQQDKSGLPNDRFSAERPEGSISTLTIQRTEQRDSAMYRCASSSLFRQGTYEQYFGPGTRLTVT.

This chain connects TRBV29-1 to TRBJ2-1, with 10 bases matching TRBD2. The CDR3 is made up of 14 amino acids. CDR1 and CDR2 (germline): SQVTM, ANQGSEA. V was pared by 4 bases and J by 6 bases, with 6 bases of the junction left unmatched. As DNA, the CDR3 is TGCAGCGTTGGGGCCAGCGGGGGGGGCAATGAGCAGTTCTTC. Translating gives CSVGASGGGNEQFF.